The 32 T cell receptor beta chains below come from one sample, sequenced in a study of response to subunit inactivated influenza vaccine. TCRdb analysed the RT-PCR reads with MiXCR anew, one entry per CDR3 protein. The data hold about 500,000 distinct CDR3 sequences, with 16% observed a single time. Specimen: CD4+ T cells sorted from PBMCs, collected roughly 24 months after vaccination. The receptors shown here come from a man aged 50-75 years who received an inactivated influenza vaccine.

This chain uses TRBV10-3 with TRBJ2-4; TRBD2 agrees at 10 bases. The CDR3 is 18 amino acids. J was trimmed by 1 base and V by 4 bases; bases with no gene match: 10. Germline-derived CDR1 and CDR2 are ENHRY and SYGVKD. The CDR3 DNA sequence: TGTGCCATCAGTGGCGGAGCGGGAGGGCCCTCCGCCAAAAACATTCAGTACTTC. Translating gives CAISGGAGGPSAKNIQYF.

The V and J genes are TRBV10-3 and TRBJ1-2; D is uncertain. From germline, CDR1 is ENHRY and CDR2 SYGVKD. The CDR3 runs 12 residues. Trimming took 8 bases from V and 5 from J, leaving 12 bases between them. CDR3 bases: TGTGCCATCGGCGGAAGTGGATATGGCTACACCTTC. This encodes CAIGGSGYGYTF.

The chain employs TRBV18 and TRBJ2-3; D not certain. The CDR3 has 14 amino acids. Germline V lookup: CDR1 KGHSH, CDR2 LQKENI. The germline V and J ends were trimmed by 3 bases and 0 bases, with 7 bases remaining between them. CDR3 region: CASSPPTSTDTQYF. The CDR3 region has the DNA TGTGCCAGCTCACCGCCGACTAGCACAGATACGCAGTATTTT. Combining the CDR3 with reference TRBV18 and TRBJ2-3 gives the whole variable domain NAGVMQNPRHLVRRRGQEARLRCSPMKGHSHVYWYRQLPEEGLKFMVYLQKENIIDESGMPKERFSAEFPKEGPSILRIQQVVRGDSAAYFCASSPPTSTDTQYFGPGTRLTVL.

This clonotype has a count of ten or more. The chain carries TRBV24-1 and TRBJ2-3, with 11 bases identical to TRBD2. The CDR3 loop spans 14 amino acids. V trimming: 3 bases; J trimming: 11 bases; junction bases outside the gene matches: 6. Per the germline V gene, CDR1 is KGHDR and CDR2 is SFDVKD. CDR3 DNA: TGTGCCACCAGTGATACGCTAGCGGGGGGAGTGCAGTATTTT. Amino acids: CATSDTLAGGVQYF.

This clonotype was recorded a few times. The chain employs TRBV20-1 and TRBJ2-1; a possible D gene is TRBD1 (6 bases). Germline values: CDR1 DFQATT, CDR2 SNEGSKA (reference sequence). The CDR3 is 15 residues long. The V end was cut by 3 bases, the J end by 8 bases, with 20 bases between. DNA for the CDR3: TGCAGTGCTAGTGTAGGACCAACAGGGATCCATGAGCAGTTCTTC. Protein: CSASVGPTGIHEQFF.

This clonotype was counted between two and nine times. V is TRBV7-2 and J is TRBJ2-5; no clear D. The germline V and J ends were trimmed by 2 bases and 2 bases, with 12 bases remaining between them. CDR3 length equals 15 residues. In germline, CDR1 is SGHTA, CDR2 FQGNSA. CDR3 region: CASSLTNYPQETQYF. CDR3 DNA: TGTGCCAGCAGCTTAACTAACTACCCTCAAGAGACCCAGTACTTC.

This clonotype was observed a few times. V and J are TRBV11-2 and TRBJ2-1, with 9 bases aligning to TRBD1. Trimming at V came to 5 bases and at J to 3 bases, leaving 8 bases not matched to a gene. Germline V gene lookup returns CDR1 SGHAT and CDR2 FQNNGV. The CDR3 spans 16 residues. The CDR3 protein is CASSPLRDRVYNEQFF. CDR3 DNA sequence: TGTGCCAGCAGCCCCCTCCGGGACAGGGTCTACAATGAGCAGTTCTTC.

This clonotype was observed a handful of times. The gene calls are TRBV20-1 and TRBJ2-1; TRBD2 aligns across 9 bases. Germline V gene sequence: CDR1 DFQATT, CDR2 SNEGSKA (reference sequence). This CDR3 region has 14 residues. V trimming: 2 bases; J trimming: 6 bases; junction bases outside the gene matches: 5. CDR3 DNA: TGCAGTGCTAGATCGCGGGAGGGGCTCAATGAGCAGTTCTTC. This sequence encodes CSARSREGLNEQFF.

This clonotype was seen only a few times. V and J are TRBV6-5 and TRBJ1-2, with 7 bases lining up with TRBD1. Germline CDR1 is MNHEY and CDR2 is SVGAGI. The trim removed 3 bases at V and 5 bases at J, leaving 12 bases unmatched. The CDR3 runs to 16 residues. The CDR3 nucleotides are TGTGCCAGCAGTTATACACAGCCCCAGGGGGAGTATGGCTACACCTTC. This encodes CASSYTQPQGEYGYTF.

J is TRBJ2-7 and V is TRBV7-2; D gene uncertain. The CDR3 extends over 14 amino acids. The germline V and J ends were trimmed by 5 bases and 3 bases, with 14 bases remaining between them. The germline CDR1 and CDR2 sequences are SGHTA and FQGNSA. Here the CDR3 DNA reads TGTGCCAGCAGCCCCGGTCCGATGAACTACGAGCAGTACTTC. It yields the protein CASSPGPMNYEQYF.

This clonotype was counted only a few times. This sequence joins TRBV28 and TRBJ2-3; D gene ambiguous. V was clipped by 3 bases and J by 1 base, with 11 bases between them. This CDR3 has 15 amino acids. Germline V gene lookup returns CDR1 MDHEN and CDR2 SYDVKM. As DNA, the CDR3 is TGTGCCAGCAGTTTTTCCGGGTTTGGCACAGATACGCAGTATTTT. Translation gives CASSFSGFGTDTQYF.

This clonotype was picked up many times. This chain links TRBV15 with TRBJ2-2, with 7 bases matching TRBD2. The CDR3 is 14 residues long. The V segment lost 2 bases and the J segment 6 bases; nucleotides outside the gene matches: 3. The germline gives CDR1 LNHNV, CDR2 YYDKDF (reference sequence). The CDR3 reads CATSRMGGAGELFF. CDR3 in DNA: TGTGCCACCAGCAGAATGGGGGGGGCCGGGGAGCTGTTTTTT.

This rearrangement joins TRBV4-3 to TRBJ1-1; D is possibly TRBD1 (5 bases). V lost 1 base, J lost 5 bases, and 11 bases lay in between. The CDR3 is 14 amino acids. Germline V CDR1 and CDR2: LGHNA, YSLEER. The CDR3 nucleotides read TGCGCCAGCAGCCAAGTTGGGGGTTGGACTGAAGCTTTCTTT. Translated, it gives CASSQVGGWTEAFF.

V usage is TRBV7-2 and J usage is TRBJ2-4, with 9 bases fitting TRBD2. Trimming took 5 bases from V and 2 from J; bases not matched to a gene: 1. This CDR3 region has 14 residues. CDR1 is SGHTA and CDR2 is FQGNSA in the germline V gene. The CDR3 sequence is CASSPSGTKNIQYF. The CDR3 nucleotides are TGTGCCAGCAGCCCTAGCGGGACCAAAAACATTCAGTACTTC.

The CDR3 DNA follows: TGTGCCAGCAGCCAAGATGAACAGCCCCAGTATTTT. This translates into CASSQDEQPQYF. The V call is TRBV4-2, the J call TRBJ1-5; D gene unclear. The J call is uncertain, as TRBJ2-3 better fits the DNA end. CDR3 length: 12 residues. Germline CDR1 is LGHNA and CDR2 is YNFKEQ.

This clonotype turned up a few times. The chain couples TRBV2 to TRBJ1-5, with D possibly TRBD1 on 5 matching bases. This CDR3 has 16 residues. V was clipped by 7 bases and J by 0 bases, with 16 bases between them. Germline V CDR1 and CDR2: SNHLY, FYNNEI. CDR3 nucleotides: TGTGCCAGCAAACCCGGGACTACTTATAGCAATCAGCCCCAGCATTTT. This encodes CASKPGTTYSNQPQHF.

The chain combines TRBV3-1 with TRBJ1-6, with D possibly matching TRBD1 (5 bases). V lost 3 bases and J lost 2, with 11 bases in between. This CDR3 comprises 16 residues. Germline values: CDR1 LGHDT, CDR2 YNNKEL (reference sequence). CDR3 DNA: TGTGCCAGCAGCCAGGTGTCGGGGGCCTATAATTCACCCCTCCACTTT. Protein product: CASSQVSGAYNSPLHF.

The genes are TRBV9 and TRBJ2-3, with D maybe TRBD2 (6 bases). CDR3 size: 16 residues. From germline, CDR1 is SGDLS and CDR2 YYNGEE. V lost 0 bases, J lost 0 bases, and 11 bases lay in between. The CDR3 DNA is TGTGCCAGCAGCGTAGGAAATAGCGGTAGCACAGATACGCAGTATTTT. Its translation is CASSVGNSGSTDTQYF.

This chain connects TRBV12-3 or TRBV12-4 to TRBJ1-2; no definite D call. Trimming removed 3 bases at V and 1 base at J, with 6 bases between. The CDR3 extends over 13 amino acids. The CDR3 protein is CASSFRVNYGYTF. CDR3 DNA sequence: TGTGCCAGCAGTTTCCGGGTTAACTATGGCTACACCTTC.

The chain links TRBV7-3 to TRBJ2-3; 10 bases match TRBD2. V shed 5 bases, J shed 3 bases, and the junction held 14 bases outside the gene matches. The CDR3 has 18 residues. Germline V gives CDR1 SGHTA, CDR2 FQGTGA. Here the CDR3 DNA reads TGTGCCAGCAGCCCACACGGGACTAGCGCCGAGGGGACAGATACGCAGTATTTT. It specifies CASSPHGTSAEGTDTQYF.

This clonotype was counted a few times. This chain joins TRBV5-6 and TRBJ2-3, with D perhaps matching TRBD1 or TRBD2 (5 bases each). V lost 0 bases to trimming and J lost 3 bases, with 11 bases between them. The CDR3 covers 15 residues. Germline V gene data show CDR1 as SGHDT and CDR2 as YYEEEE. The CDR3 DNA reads TGTGCCAGCAGCTTGGGTAGGGACCGGACAGATACGCAGTATTTT. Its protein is CASSLGRDRTDTQYF.

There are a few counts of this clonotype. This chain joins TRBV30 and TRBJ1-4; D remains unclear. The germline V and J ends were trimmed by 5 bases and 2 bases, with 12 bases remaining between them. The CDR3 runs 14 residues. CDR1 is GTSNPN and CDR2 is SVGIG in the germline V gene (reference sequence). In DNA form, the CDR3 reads TGTGCCTGGGCGAGCCCAGCCACTAATGAAAAACTGTTTTTT. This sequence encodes CAWASPATNEKLFF.

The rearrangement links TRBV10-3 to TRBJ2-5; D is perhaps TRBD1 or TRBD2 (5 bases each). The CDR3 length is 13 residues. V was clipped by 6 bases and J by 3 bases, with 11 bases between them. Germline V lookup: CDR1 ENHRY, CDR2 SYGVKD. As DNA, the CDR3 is TGTGCCATCAGACCGAGGGGAGAAGAGACCCAGTACTTC. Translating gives CAIRPRGEETQYF.

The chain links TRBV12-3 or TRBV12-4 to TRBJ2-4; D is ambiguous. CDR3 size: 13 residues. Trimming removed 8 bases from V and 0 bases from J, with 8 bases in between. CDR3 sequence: CASGLLAKNIQYF. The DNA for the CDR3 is TGTGCCAGCGGCCTTTTAGCCAAAAACATTCAGTACTTC.

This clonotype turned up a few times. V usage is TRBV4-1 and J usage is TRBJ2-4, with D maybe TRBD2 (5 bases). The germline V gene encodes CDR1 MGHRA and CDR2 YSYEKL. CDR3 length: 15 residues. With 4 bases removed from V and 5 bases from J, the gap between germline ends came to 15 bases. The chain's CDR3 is CASSPLSGSQNIQYF. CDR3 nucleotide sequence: TGCGCCAGCAGCCCGTTGTCGGGAAGTCAAAACATTCAGTACTTC.

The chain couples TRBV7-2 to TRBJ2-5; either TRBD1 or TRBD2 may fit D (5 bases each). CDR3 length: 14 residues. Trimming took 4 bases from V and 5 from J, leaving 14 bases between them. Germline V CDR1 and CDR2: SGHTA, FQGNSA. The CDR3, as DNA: TGTGCCAGCAGCTCGGCGACAGAGCGGGAGACCCAGTACTTC. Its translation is CASSSATERETQYF.

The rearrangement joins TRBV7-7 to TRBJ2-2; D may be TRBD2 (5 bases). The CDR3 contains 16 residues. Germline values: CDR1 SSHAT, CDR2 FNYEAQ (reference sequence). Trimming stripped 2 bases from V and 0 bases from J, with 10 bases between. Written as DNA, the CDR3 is TGTGCCAGCAGCTTAAATGCGGGCTCGAACACCGGGGAGCTGTTTTTT. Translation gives CASSLNAGSNTGELFF. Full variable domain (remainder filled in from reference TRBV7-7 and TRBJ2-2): GAGVSQSPRYKVTKRGQDVTLRCDPISSHATLYWYQQALGQGPEFLTYFNYEAQPDKSGLPSDRFSAERPEGSISTLTIQRTEQRDSAMYRCASSLNAGSNTGELFFGEGSRLTVL.

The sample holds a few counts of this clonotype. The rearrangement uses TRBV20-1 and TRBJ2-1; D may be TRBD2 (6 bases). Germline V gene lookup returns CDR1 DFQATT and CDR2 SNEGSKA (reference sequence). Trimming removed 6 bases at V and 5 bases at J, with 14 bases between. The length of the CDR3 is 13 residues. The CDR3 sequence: CSAAHGGHNEQFF. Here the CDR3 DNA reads TGCAGTGCCGCGCACGGGGGACACAATGAGCAGTTCTTC.

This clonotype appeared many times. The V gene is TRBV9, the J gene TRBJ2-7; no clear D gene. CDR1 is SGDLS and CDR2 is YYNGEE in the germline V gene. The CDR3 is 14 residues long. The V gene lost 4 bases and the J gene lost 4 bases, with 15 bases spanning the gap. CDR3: CASSYRAMGYEQYF. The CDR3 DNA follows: TGTGCCAGCAGCTACCGGGCTATGGGATACGAGCAGTACTTC.

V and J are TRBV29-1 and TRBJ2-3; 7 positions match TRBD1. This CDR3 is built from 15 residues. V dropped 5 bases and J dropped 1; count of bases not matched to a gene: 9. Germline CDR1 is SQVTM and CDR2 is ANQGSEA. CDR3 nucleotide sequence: TGCAGCGTTACAGGGGCGATATTCCGCACAGATACGCAGTATTTT. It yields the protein CSVTGAIFRTDTQYF.

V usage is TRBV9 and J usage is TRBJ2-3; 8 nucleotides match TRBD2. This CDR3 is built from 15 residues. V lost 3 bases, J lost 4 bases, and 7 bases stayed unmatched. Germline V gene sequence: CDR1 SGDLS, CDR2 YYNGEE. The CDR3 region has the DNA TGTGCCAGCAGCGAAGAAGCGGGAGTTCCAGATACGCAGTATTTT. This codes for CASSEEAGVPDTQYF.

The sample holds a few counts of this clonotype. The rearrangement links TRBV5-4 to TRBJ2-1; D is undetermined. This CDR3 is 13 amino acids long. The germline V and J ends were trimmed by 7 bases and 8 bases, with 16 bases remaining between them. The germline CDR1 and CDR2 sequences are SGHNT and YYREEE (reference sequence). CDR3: CASSQVGVYEQFF. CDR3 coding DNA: TGTGCCAGCTCCCAAGTAGGTGTCTATGAGCAGTTCTTC.